This entry lists 25 T cell receptor beta chains sequenced from one sample in a study of blood T cell repertoires in COVID-19. Using immunoSEQ multiplex PCR, the repertoire was profiled, and TCRdb retains in-frame clones only, with some absent. The table lists roughly 280,000 clones, around nine tenths of them singletons. Sequenced sample: peripheral blood. These receptors originate from a man between 45 and 60 years old with acute or convalescent COVID-19.

This clone has just one count. V gene TRBV2 combines with J gene TRBJ1-5, with D possibly matching TRBD1 (5 bases). The germline gives CDR1 SNHLY, CDR2 FYNNEI. The CDR3 is 12 amino acids. V was trimmed by 4 bases and J by 4 bases, leaving 5 bases between them. Here the CDR3 reads CASSGQNQPQHF. As DNA, the CDR3 is TGTGCCAGCAGTGGACAGAATCAGCCCCAGCATTTT.

The genes are TRBV6-4 and TRBJ1-1; the match to TRBD1 covers 7 bases. Germline V gene sequence: CDR1 MRHNA, CDR2 SNTAGT. The V gene end was trimmed by 6 bases and the J gene end by 6 bases; junction bases not matched to a gene: 10. The CDR3 consists of 14 residues. CDR3 in amino acids: CASRPYLGGPEAFF. The CDR3 DNA sequence: TGTGCCAGCAGACCCTATTTAGGGGGCCCTGAAGCTTTCTTT.

This chain joins TRBV2 and TRBJ2-3; D is perhaps TRBD2 (5 bases). The CDR3 spans 11 residues. V was clipped by 9 bases and J by 4 bases, with 8 bases between them. Germline values: CDR1 SNHLY, CDR2 FYNNEI. The CDR3 loop reads CARAAADTQYF. The CDR3, as DNA: TGTGCCAGAGCGGCAGCAGATACGCAGTATTTT.

This chain connects TRBV18 to TRBJ1-1, with 7 bases matching TRBD1. Trimming cost V 0 bases and J 1 base; bases outside gene matches: 5. The germline gives CDR1 KGHSH, CDR2 LQKENI. The CDR3 extends over 16 amino acids. The chain's CDR3 is CASSPPNGQENTEAFF. The CDR3 DNA reads as TGTGCCAGCTCACCACCGAACGGACAGGAGAACACTGAAGCTTTCTTT.

The gene calls are TRBV7-9 and TRBJ2-2; the match to TRBD2 covers 8 bases. CDR3 length: 16 residues. The V gene's germline CDR1 is SEHNR and CDR2 FQNEAQ (reference sequence). Trimming removed 6 bases from V and 2 bases from J; junction bases left unmatched: 8. CDR3 sequence: CASRPTSGDNTGELFF. CDR3 DNA: TGTGCCAGCAGACCTACTAGCGGAGACAACACCGGGGAGCTGTTTTTT.

This clone was observed a single time. This chain links TRBV29-1 with TRBJ1-2, with 7 bases matching TRBD1. Germline loops: CDR1 SQVTM, CDR2 ANQGSEA. J gave up 6 bases and V 1 base, and 5 bases lay outside the gene matches. This CDR3 has 13 residues. CDR3 in DNA: TGCAGCGTTGAAGGAGTCAGGGGGAATGGCTACACCTTC. It codes for CSVEGVRGNGYTF.

This clone was observed a handful of times. This chain uses TRBV19 with TRBJ1-1, with D perhaps matching TRBD1 (5 bases). There are 12 residues in the CDR3. Germline-derived CDR1 and CDR2 are LNHDA and SQIVND (reference sequence). With 4 bases removed from V and 10 bases from J, the gap between germline ends came to 13 bases. The CDR3 DNA reads TGTGCCAGTAGTACCCCCTGGGGGGGAGCTTTCTTT. Protein product: CASSTPWGGAFF.

This clone was counted a single time. The chain combines TRBV18 with TRBJ1-5; maybe TRBD1 (6 bases). Per germline, CDR1 KGHSH and CDR2 LQKENI. The length of the CDR3 is 14 residues. Between the trimmed V and J ends, which lost 5 bases and 1 base, there was a span of 9 bases. The DNA for the CDR3 is TGTGCCAGCTCAAATCAGGGGAGCAATCAGCCCCAGCATTTT. Encoded protein: CASSNQGSNQPQHF.

The genes are TRBV11-1 and TRBJ2-7; D unresolved. Trimming stripped 1 base from V and 2 bases from J, with 12 bases between. Germline CDR1 SGHAT, CDR2 FQDESV (reference sequence). CDR3 length: 15 residues. CDR3 in DNA: TGTGCCAGCAGCTTAGGACAAACCAGAACCTACGAGCAGTACTTC. Translating it yields CASSLGQTRTYEQYF.

V is TRBV5-1 and J is TRBJ1-1, with D possibly matching TRBD1 (5 bases). Germline CDR1 SGHRS, CDR2 YFSETQ. The CDR3 is 13 residues long. Between the trimmed V and J ends, which lost 0 bases and 6 bases, there was a span of 9 bases. The CDR3 region is CASSLEWGAEAFF. CDR3 coding DNA: TGCGCCAGCAGCTTGGAGTGGGGGGCTGAAGCTTTCTTT.

V usage is TRBV19 and J usage is TRBJ1-2; TRBD1 might be the D (6 bases). The V gene lost 6 bases and the J gene lost 2 bases, with 10 bases spanning the gap. CDR1 LNHDA and CDR2 SQIVND come from the germline V gene (reference sequence). The length of the CDR3 is 13 residues. As DNA, the CDR3 is TGTGCCAGTAGCCCACAGGGAAACTATGGCTACACCTTC. Its translation: CASSPQGNYGYTF.

The rearrangement uses TRBV7-9 and TRBJ2-1; 8 bases line up with TRBD1. CDR1 and CDR2 (germline): SEHNR, FQNEAQ (reference sequence). V gave up 5 bases and J gave up 9 bases; unmatched junction bases: 9. The CDR3 length is 14 residues. CDR3 region: CASSRGQGWGEQFF. Here the CDR3 DNA reads TGTGCCAGCAGCCGAGGACAGGGTTGGGGTGAGCAGTTCTTC.

The J gene is TRBJ1-1, the V gene TRBV19; TRBD1 aligns across 10 bases. The CDR3 spans 12 residues. The trim removed 3 bases at V and 10 bases at J, leaving 2 bases unmatched. The germline V gene has CDR1 LNHDA and CDR2 SQIVND (reference sequence). CDR3 sequence reads: CASSMTGGRAFF. The CDR3 nucleotides are TGTGCCAGTAGTATGACAGGGGGCCGAGCTTTCTTT.

This rearrangement joins TRBV4-1 to TRBJ2-6, with TRBD1 matching over 9 bases. The junction had 8 bases not matched to a gene; V was cut back by 8 bases and J by 0 bases. CDR1 and CDR2 (germline): MGHRA, YSYEKL. This CDR3 is 17 amino acids long. CDR3 sequence (DNA): TGCGCCAGCGCCGGCTGGACAGGGGTCTCTGGGGCCAACGTCCTGACTTTC. This codes for CASAGWTGVSGANVLTF.

V gene TRBV24-1 combines with J gene TRBJ1-5; D not certain. This CDR3 has 14 residues. Germline lookup yields CDR1 KGHDR and CDR2 SFDVKD. V was pared by 9 bases and J by 2 bases, with 13 bases between. The CDR3 protein is CATREVTGNQPQHF. The DNA of the CDR3 is TGTGCCACCCGGGAGGTAACGGGCAATCAGCCCCAGCATTTT.

CDR3 coding DNA: TGTGCCAGCAGCCCCGGGACAGCCGGATTAAACACCATATATTTT. Amino acid sequence: CASSPGTAGLNTIYF. This chain uses TRBV5-6 with TRBJ1-3; 7 bases are a match to TRBD1. The trim removed 4 bases at V and 6 bases at J, leaving 10 bases unmatched. CDR3 length: 15 amino acids. Germline lookup yields CDR1 SGHDT and CDR2 YYEEEE.

The chain recombines TRBV12-3 or TRBV12-4 with TRBJ2-3; tentative D call: TRBD2 (6 bases). V lost 5 bases to trimming and J lost 6 bases, with 12 bases between them. CDR3 size: 13 residues. CDR3 sequence reads: CASSLDRGDTQYF. CDR3 in DNA: TGTGCCAGCAGTCTGGACCGGGGGGATACGCAGTATTTT.

The rearrangement links TRBV18 to TRBJ2-5, with 8 bases aligning to TRBD1. J gave up 2 bases and V 2 bases, and 7 bases lay outside the gene matches. This CDR3 contains 16 residues. CDR1 and CDR2 (germline): KGHSH, LQKENI. In DNA form, the CDR3 reads TGTGCCAGCTCACCATCTGGACAGGGTGGTCAAGAGACCCAGTACTTC. This translates into CASSPSGQGGQETQYF.

J is TRBJ2-5 and V is TRBV9; TRBD2 matches at 14 bases. J gave up 3 bases and V 3 bases, and 7 bases lay outside the gene matches. The CDR3 covers 17 residues. Germline CDR1 is SGDLS and CDR2 is YYNGEE. The CDR3 region is CASSAHPGLAGEETQYF. Written as DNA, the CDR3 is TGTGCCAGCAGCGCCCACCCGGGACTAGCGGGGGAAGAGACCCAGTACTTC. Complete variable domain (other parts from reference TRBV9 and TRBJ2-5): DSGVTQTPKHLITATGQRVTLRCSPRSGDLSVYWYQQSLDQGLQFLIQYYNGEERAKGNILERFSAQQFPDLHSELNLSSLELGDSALYFCASSAHPGLAGEETQYFGPGTRLLVL.

CDR3 region: CASSRDRPPHEQYF. CDR3 nucleotide sequence: TGTGCCAGCTCGAGGGACAGGCCCCCCCACGAGCAGTACTTC. V and J are TRBV18 and TRBJ2-7; 8 positions match TRBD1. The CDR3 runs to 14 residues. Germline lookup yields CDR1 KGHSH and CDR2 LQKENI. V trimming: 6 bases; J trimming: 5 bases; junction bases outside the gene matches: 9.

In this sample, this clone turned up once. This rearrangement joins TRBV5-1 to TRBJ2-2, with D possibly matching TRBD1 (5 bases). The CDR3 loop spans 13 amino acids. The V and J ends lost 7 bases and 5 bases respectively, with 12 bases between them. The V gene's germline CDR1 is SGHRS and CDR2 YFSETQ. CDR3 amino acids: CASGAVGTGELFF. DNA for the CDR3: TGCGCCAGCGGGGCTGTCGGGACCGGGGAGCTGTTTTTT.

Comments on this clone: Other nucleotide sequences in the sample specify the same CDR3. This sequence joins TRBV19 and TRBJ1-6; perhaps TRBD1 as D (5 bases). The germline V gene has CDR1 LNHDA and CDR2 SQIVND (reference sequence). The CDR3 totals 14 residues. The ends were cut back, 3 bases at V and 7 bases at J, with 10 bases in the middle. Here the CDR3 reads CASSISGDNSPLHF. CDR3 DNA sequence: TGTGCCAGTAGTATCTCGGGGGACAATTCACCCCTCCACTTT.

This chain uses TRBV7-9 with TRBJ1-2; 8 bases align to TRBD1. The germline V gene has CDR1 SEHNR and CDR2 FQNEAQ (reference sequence). The CDR3 runs 13 residues. V shed 5 bases and J 3 bases; nucleotides not matched to a gene: 2. The CDR3 nucleotides read TGTGCCAGCAGCCCGACAGGGGACTATGGCTACACCTTC. Protein: CASSPTGDYGYTF.

The chain carries TRBV19 and TRBJ1-2; a possible D gene is TRBD1 (5 bases). CDR1 and CDR2 from the germline V gene are LNHDA and SQIVND (reference sequence). The V and J ends lost 5 bases and 1 base respectively, with 8 bases between them. This CDR3 contains 13 residues. CDR3 nucleotide sequence: TGTGCCAGTAGTGACAGACTTAACTATGGCTACACCTTC. Translating gives CASSDRLNYGYTF.

The gene calls are TRBV5-1 and TRBJ1-3, with unresolved D. The length of the CDR3 is 15 residues. The V end lost 0 bases, the J end lost 0 bases, and 7 bases lay between the germline ends. The germline V gene has CDR1 SGHRS and CDR2 YFSETQ. CDR3 bases: TGCGCCAGCAGCTTGGAAGCCAACTCTGGAAACACCATATATTTT. Translating gives CASSLEANSGNTIYF.